This TCR beta chain stems from a study of blood T cells in healthy people across ages. The individuals who served as donors were healthy Caucasians living in Russia, aged about 6 to 100. Researchers isolated at least 6 million PBMCs per sample. The CDR3 is 14 amino acids. Trimming removed 5 bases from V and 2 bases from J; junction bases left unmatched: 4. Germline values: CDR1 MDHEN, CDR2 SYDVKM. Next came a second PCR, run for about 7 to 12 cycles, which used a sample-barcoded 5' primer along with a J-beta primer mix. TCRdb reanalysed the 5' RACE reads using MiXCR and keeps one entry per CDR3 protein. The table has around 1,800,000 distinct CDR3 sequences, roughly two fifths seen once; the top ten hold about 23%.

This rearrangement joins TRBV28 to TRBJ2-3, with 7 bases fitting TRBD1. The sequencing sample was made of blood. This receptor was taken from a human donor in good health. CDR3 sequence (DNA): TGTGCCAGCAGTCGGGACAGAAACACAGATACGCAGTATTTT. Translating gives CASSRDRNTDTQYF.